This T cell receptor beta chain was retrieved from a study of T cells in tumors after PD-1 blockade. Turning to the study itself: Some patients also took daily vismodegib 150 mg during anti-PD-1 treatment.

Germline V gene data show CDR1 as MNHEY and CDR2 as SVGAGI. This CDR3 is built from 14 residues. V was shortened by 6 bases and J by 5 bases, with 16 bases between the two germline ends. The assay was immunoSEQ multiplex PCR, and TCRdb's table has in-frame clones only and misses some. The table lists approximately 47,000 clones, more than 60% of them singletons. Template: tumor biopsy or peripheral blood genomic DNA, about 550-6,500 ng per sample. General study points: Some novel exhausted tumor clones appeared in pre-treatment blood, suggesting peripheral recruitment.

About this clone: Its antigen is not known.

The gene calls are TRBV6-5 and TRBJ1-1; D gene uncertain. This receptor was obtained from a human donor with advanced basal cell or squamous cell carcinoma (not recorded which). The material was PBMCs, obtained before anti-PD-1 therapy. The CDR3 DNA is TGTGCCAGCAGCCTTACTGAATGGGGAACTGAAGCTTTCTTT. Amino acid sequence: CASSLTEWGTEAFF.